This passage covers 29 T cell receptor beta chains from one sample sequenced in a study of blood T cells in healthy people across ages. For the second PCR, which ran for about 7 to 12 cycles, a sample-barcoded 5' primer and a J-beta primer mix were used. A single record per CDR3 protein comes from TCRdb applying MiXCR to the 5' RACE reads. The data hold about 930,000 distinct CDR3 sequences, with almost 30% observed a single time. A further study also used this sample, focusing on T cells of mothers and their children.

Sequencing used blood. Receptor source: a woman in her thirties or forties in good health.

About this clonotype: Relative to the germline gene, one junction end is altered; a read error may explain this. The genes are TRBV15 and TRBJ1-2, with D perhaps matching TRBD1 (6 bases). The CDR3 extends over 16 amino acids. Germline CDR1 and CDR2: LNHNV and YYDKDF (reference sequence). The DNA for the CDR3 is TGTGCCACCGGCAGAGATTCCCAGGGAGGGGGATATGGCTACACCTTC. Translated: CATGRDSQGGGYGYTF.

The chain carries TRBV18 and TRBJ2-1; D perhaps matches TRBD2 (5 bases). Between the trimmed V and J ends, which lost 5 bases and 4 bases, there was a span of 9 bases. Germline CDR1 is KGHSH and CDR2 is LQKENI. This CDR3 contains 13 residues. As DNA, the CDR3 is TGTGCCAGCTCAGGGGAGCCTTACAATGAGCAGTTCTTC. The encoded protein is CASSGEPYNEQFF.

This clonotype showed up just a few times. The chain links TRBV3-1 to TRBJ2-1; maybe TRBD2 (5 bases). CDR1 LGHDT and CDR2 YNNKEL come from the germline V gene (reference sequence). The CDR3 consists of 14 residues. V lost 1 base and J lost 8, with 12 bases in between. In DNA form, the CDR3 reads TGTGCCAGCAGCCAAGGGCTAGGGCGGGATGAGCAGTTCTTC. This translates into CASSQGLGRDEQFF.

The rearrangement links TRBV3-1 to TRBJ1-1; 8 nucleotides line up with TRBD1. With 2 bases clipped from V and 1 base from J, the junction kept 3 bases outside the gene matches. Germline V gives CDR1 LGHDT, CDR2 YNNKEL (reference sequence). The CDR3 length is 15 residues. CDR3 coding DNA: TGTGCCAGCAGCCAATATACAGGGGGGAACACTGAAGCTTTCTTT. The encoded protein is CASSQYTGGNTEAFF.

The table lists this clonotype with a few counts. The chain joins TRBV7-2 to TRBJ1-3; D not resolved. Germline lookup yields CDR1 SGHTA and CDR2 FQGNSA. Trimming stripped 0 bases from V and 5 bases from J, with 8 bases between. The CDR3 is made up of 14 amino acids. CDR3 amino acids: CASSLASRRNTIYF. The CDR3 DNA is TGTGCCAGCAGCTTAGCATCCCGGAGAAACACCATATATTTT.

This clonotype was counted a few times. CDR3 in DNA: TGCAGCGTTGAAGCCGGGCCTACTAACTATGGCTACACCTTC. Translated, it gives CSVEAGPTNYGYTF. The chain is built from TRBV29-1 and TRBJ1-2, with unresolved D. In germline, CDR1 is SQVTM, CDR2 ANQGSEA. V lost 1 base to trimming and J lost 0 bases, with 9 bases between them. This CDR3 has 14 residues.

Many counts were recorded for this clonotype. V gene TRBV25-1 combines with J gene TRBJ2-7; D remains ambiguous. Trimming took 6 bases from V and 0 from J, leaving 9 bases between them. The CDR3 has 13 amino acids. The V gene's germline CDR1 is MGHDK and CDR2 SYGVNS. In nucleotides, the CDR3 is TGTGCCAGCAGATGGCCAGGCTCCTACGAGCAGTACTTC. This encodes CASRWPGSYEQYF.

This chain uses TRBV28 with TRBJ2-3; 8 bases match TRBD2. The CDR3 is 17 residues long. The germline V gene encodes CDR1 MDHEN and CDR2 SYDVKM. V shed 0 bases, J shed 3 bases, and the junction held 8 bases outside the gene matches. The CDR3 nucleotides read TGTGCCAGCAGTTTATGGTCGGGCGGGGGGCGGACAGATACGCAGTATTTT. This codes for CASSLWSGGGRTDTQYF.

A note on this clonotype: A much more abundant neighbour one base away suggests this may be a read error. This chain joins TRBV5-1 and TRBJ1-5, with D unclear. Trimming pared 0 bases from V and 7 bases from J, leaving 17 bases between. Germline loops: CDR1 SGHRS, CDR2 YFSETQ. CDR3 size: 16 residues. CDR3 amino acids: CASSLVREVFKQPQHF. The CDR3 DNA is TGCGCCAGCAGCTTGGTAAGAGAGGTCTTCAAGCAGCCCCAGCATTTT.

The chain is built from TRBV28 and TRBJ2-5; TRBD2 aligns across 11 bases. The end of the DNA fits TRBJ2-7 better, so the J call may be wrong. This CDR3 has 14 residues. The germline V gene has CDR1 MDHEN and CDR2 SYDVKM. The CDR3: CASSVSGGAHEQYF. Written as DNA, the CDR3 is TGTGCCAGCAGCGTTAGCGGGGGGGCCCACGAGCAGTACTTC.

This clonotype was found a few times. The J gene is TRBJ2-3, the V gene TRBV20-1; possibly TRBD2 for D (5 bases). The V and J ends lost 7 bases and 2 bases respectively, with 13 bases between them. Germline V CDR1 and CDR2: DFQATT, SNEGSKA (reference sequence). The CDR3 loop spans 13 amino acids. The CDR3 loop reads CSVRTRYTDTQYF. CDR3 in DNA: TGCAGTGTAAGGACTCGGTACACAGATACGCAGTATTTT.

The V call is TRBV7-2, the J call TRBJ2-1; the D gene is possibly TRBD2 (7 bases). The germline V and J ends were trimmed by 2 bases and 8 bases, with 13 bases remaining between them. CDR3 length equals 14 residues. The germline CDR1 and CDR2 sequences are SGHTA and FQGNSA. The CDR3 nucleotides read TGTGCCAGCAGCTTATGGGGGGGGGGCGATGAGCAGTTCTTC. This encodes CASSLWGGGDEQFF. The whole variable domain, remainder taken from reference TRBV7-2 and TRBJ2-1, is GAGVSQSPSNKVTEKGKDVELRCDPISGHTALYWYRQSLGQGLEFLIYFQGNSAPDKSGLPSDRFSAERTGGSVSTLTIQRTQQEDSAVYLCASSLWGGGDEQFFGPGTRLTVL.

Comment on this clonotype: An end of the junction does not agree with germline; a read error may underlie this. The J gene is TRBJ2-5, the V gene TRBV7-2; a possible D gene is TRBD1 (6 bases). Gene TRBJ2-7 matches the end of the DNA better, so the J call may be wrong. The CDR3 runs to 15 residues. Germline V lookup: CDR1 SGHTA, CDR2 FQGNSA. The CDR3 coding sequence is TGTGCCAACAGCTTCGACAAGGGGGTTACCTACGAGCAGTACTTC. As protein: CANSFDKGVTYEQYF.

The table lists this clonotype with many counts. V gene TRBV5-1 combines with J gene TRBJ1-2, with D perhaps matching TRBD1 (6 bases). This CDR3 has 15 amino acids. CDR1 and CDR2 (germline): SGHRS, YFSETQ. Trimming removed 0 bases from V and 5 bases from J, with 14 bases in between. CDR3 bases: TGCGCCAGCAGCTTGGGAGGAACAGGGAATTATGGCTACACCTTC. Translated: CASSLGGTGNYGYTF.

This clonotype was observed a handful of times. The chain joins TRBV20-1 to TRBJ2-1; 11 nucleotides match TRBD2. The J segment lost 12 bases and the V segment lost 6 bases, leaving 10 bases of the junction unmatched. The CDR3 totals 13 residues. CDR1 and CDR2 from the germline V gene are DFQATT and SNEGSKA (reference sequence). The chain's CDR3 is CSAKGLAATGQFF. For the CDR3, the DNA is TGCAGTGCAAAGGGACTAGCGGCAACTGGGCAGTTCTTC.

This clonotype was recorded many times. The chain has TRBV5-1 and TRBJ2-7; 11 nucleotides align to TRBD2. Per the germline V gene, CDR1 is SGHRS and CDR2 is YFSETQ. V lost 4 bases and J lost 1; bases outside the gene matches: 4. This CDR3 region has 15 residues. The CDR3 is CASSLRTSGSYEQYF. In DNA form, the CDR3 reads TGCGCCAGCAGCCTCCGGACTAGCGGGTCCTACGAGCAGTACTTC.

This clonotype showed up just a few times. The gene calls are TRBV7-3 and TRBJ2-1, with 8 bases fitting TRBD2. Germline lookup yields CDR1 SGHTA and CDR2 FQGTGA. There are 16 residues in the CDR3. J gave up 10 bases and V 4 bases, and 15 bases lay outside the gene matches. The CDR3 region has the DNA TGTGCCAGCAGCTCACCCGGACTAGCCGAGGCGGGGGAGCAGTTCTTC. Translated, it gives CASSSPGLAEAGEQFF.

This chain joins TRBV27 and TRBJ1-2; TRBD1 matches 12 bases. The V segment lost 5 bases and the J segment 7 bases; nucleotides outside the gene matches: 5. Germline V gene sequence: CDR1 MNHEY, CDR2 SMNVEV (reference sequence). This CDR3 has 14 amino acids. CDR3 region: CASSIPGQGAGYTF. CDR3 nucleotides: TGTGCCAGCAGTATACCGGGACAGGGGGCTGGCTACACCTTC.

A few counts support this clonotype. This sequence may be a read error, since a much larger clone differs from it by one base. The chain uses TRBV6-5 and TRBJ2-5; D perhaps matches TRBD2 (7 bases). CDR3 length: 14 residues. Looked up from germline, CDR1 is MNHEY and CDR2 is SVGAGI. V was pared by 4 bases and J by 2 bases, with 11 bases between. This chain's CDR3 is CASSCGGLQETQYF. The DNA of the CDR3 is TGTGCCAGCAGTTGCGGGGGCTTACAAGAGACCCAGTACTTC.

The sample holds many counts of this clonotype. The genes are TRBV9 and TRBJ1-5; 7 bases are a match to TRBD1. Germline CDR1 reads SGDLS; CDR2 reads YYNGEE. V lost 4 bases, J lost 1 base, and 5 bases stayed unmatched. The CDR3 runs to 15 residues. The CDR3 here is CASSPGGTSNQPQHF. The CDR3, as DNA: TGTGCCAGCAGCCCAGGGGGAACCAGCAATCAGCCCCAGCATTTT.

V gene TRBV2 combines with J gene TRBJ2-5, with TRBD2 matching 8 bases. CDR3 length: 14 amino acids. The V and J ends lost 4 bases and 3 bases, in that order; junction bases with no gene match: 4. Per germline, CDR1 SNHLY and CDR2 FYNNEI. CDR3 protein: CASSGSLAEETQYF. CDR3 bases: TGTGCCAGCAGTGGATCACTAGCGGAAGAGACCCAGTACTTC. Using reference TRBV2 and TRBJ2-5 for the parts outside the CDR3, the full variable domain is EPEVTQTPSHQVTQMGQEVILRCVPISNHLYFYWYRQILGQKVEFLVSFYNNEISEKSEIFDDQFSVERPDGSNFTLKIRSTKLEDSAMYFCASSGSLAEETQYFGPGTRLLVL.

The table lists this clonotype with a few counts. In nucleotides, the CDR3 is TGTGCCAGCAGCTCCGGGACAGGGATGAACACTGAAGCTTTCTTT. This sequence encodes CASSSGTGMNTEAFF. The chain carries TRBV7-3 and TRBJ1-1; 9 bases agree with TRBD1. The CDR3 is made up of 15 amino acids. The V and J ends lost 4 bases and 0 bases, in that order; junction bases with no gene match: 3. CDR1 is SGHTA, CDR2 FQGTGA, per germline.

This clonotype is a singleton in its sample. CDR3 sequence reads: CASSLAEAGNQPQHF. For the CDR3, the DNA is TGTGCCAGCAGCTTAGCGGAGGCAGGGAATCAGCCCCAGCATTTT. The chain joins TRBV7-9 to TRBJ1-5, with D maybe TRBD1 (5 bases). The CDR3 runs 15 residues. V gave up 0 bases and J gave up 4 bases, with 10 bases separating them. From germline, CDR1 is SEHNR and CDR2 FQNEAQ (reference sequence).

This clonotype was counted ten times or more. V is TRBV12-3 or TRBV12-4 and J is TRBJ1-5, with 8 bases aligning to TRBD1. The ends lost 6 bases at V and 7 bases at J; junction bases unmatched: 5. This CDR3 has 13 amino acids. The CDR3 DNA is TGTGCCAGCAGCCAGGACAGGGCCCAGCCCCAGCATTTT. Its translation: CASSQDRAQPQHF.

Note on this clonotype: A junction boundary mismatches the germline segment, possibly from a read error. This sequence joins TRBV10-3 and TRBJ1-1; the D is unclear. The CDR3 length is 13 residues. CDR1 is ENHRY, CDR2 SYGVKD, per germline. CDR3 in DNA: TGTGCCATCAGTGATTTAGAGGGAGCTGAGGCTTTCTTT. Its translation: CAISDLEGAEAFF.

This clonotype was observed a handful of times. The chain is built from TRBV5-1 and TRBJ1-1; no clear D gene. The CDR3 is 15 amino acids. Deletions cut 0 bases from V and 1 base from J, with 10 bases between. Germline CDR1 SGHRS, CDR2 YFSETQ. The CDR3 DNA is TGCGCCAGCAGCTTGGATCCGCGGTCGAACACTGAAGCTTTCTTT. Amino acid sequence: CASSLDPRSNTEAFF.

The gene calls are TRBV11-2 and TRBJ1-6, with D possibly TRBD1 on 5 matching bases. Germline loops: CDR1 SGHAT, CDR2 FQNNGV. This CDR3 region has 15 residues. Trimming removed 4 bases at V and 9 bases at J, with 16 bases between. CDR3 DNA: TGTGCCAGCAGCTCATCGGGGCTGCGGGGTTCACCCCTCCACTTT. Protein: CASSSSGLRGSPLHF.

The rearrangement joins TRBV20-1 to TRBJ1-1; possible D gene TRBD1, 6 bases. The CDR3 runs to 12 residues. CDR1 and CDR2 (germline): DFQATT, SNEGSKA (reference sequence). V was trimmed by 3 bases and J by 10 bases, leaving 15 bases between them. CDR3 DNA: TGCAGTGCTAGGGACAGAAGTGTAGGAGCTTTCTTT. Protein: CSARDRSVGAFF.

This rearrangement joins TRBV29-1 to TRBJ2-7; 7 nucleotides agree with TRBD2. Germline V lookup: CDR1 SQVTM, CDR2 ANQGSEA. The J segment lost 3 bases and the V segment lost 2 bases, leaving 7 bases of the junction unmatched. The CDR3 is 14 residues long. The CDR3 DNA sequence: TGCAGCGTTGAAAGTGGGAGGGCCGACTACGAGCAGTACTTC. It specifies CSVESGRADYEQYF.